This is a list of T cell receptor beta chains from one sample in a study of blood T cell repertoires in COVID-19. Clones were sequenced by immunoSEQ multiplex PCR, and TCRdb holds only the in-frame ones, with some missing. The sample lists some 290,000 clones; 85% to 90% were seen once. Sequenced input: peripheral blood. Every receptor here comes from a woman in her 30s with COVID-19, enrolled during active disease. Each CDR3 is given with its conserved first and last residue. Each record gives: clone size, V gene, J gene, D gene, CDR3 DNA, CDR3 protein. A D gene is named only where the DNA matches it firmly. Clone size is stated in some rows and not others, as once, few, many or a class when expanded.

>.|TRBV3-1/TRBV3-2|TRBJ1-2|.
TGTGCCAGCAGCCAAGATCGGTACAGCTTCTATGGCTACACCTTC
CASSQDRYSFYGYTF
>once|TRBV5-1|TRBJ2-1|TRBD2
TGCGCCAGCAGGTTGCTAGCGGAGCACAATGAGCAGTTCTTC
CASRLLAEHNEQFF
>.|TRBV6-5|TRBJ2-7|.
TGTGCCAGCAGTTACAACCGGGACGAGCAGTACTTC
CASSYNRDEQYF
>.|TRBV21-1|TRBJ2-1|.
TGTGCCAGCAGCAAAGGGCGACAGGAAACTTCCTACAATGAGCAGTTCTTC
CASSKGRQETSYNEQFF
>few|TRBV9|TRBJ2-7|TRBD2
TGTGCCAGCAGCGCAGGACTAGCGTACTCCTACGAGCAGTACTTC
CASSAGLAYSYEQYF
>.|TRBV28|TRBJ1-2|.
TGTGCCAGCAGACGGGGGGCAGTCGGGGGCTACACCTTC
CASRRGAVGGYTF
>.|TRBV5-4|TRBJ2-4|TRBD1
TGTGCCAGCAGCTTGGATTCGGGACGATTGGACAGGGAGTACTTC
CASSLDSGRLDREYF
>few|TRBV14|TRBJ2-5|.
TGTGCCAGCAGCAAACAACTAGTATCTGAGACCCAGTACTTC
CASSKQLVSETQYF
>.|TRBV7-9|TRBJ2-2|TRBD1
TGTGCCAGCAGCTCTAAGGACAGGGCGGCCGGGGAGCTGTTTTTT
CASSSKDRAAGELFF
>.|TRBV4-1|TRBJ1-2|.
TGCGCCAGCAGCCAAGTTGCGACAGTTCGCTATGGCTACACCTTC
CASSQVATVRYGYTF
>.|TRBV25-1|TRBJ2-2|.
TGTGCCAGCAGTCACAGGCTAGCGAACACCGGGGAGCTGTTTTTT
CASSHRLANTGELFF
>.|TRBV12-5|TRBJ2-5|.
TGTGCTAGTGGTTACACGGGGACAAAAGAGACCCAGTACTTC
CASGYTGTKETQYF
>.|TRBV27|TRBJ2-7|.
TGTGCCAGCAGTTTTTCTGCAGGGTCCTACGAGCAGTACTTC
CASSFSAGSYEQYF
>.|TRBV28|TRBJ2-1|TRBD1
TGTGCCAGCAGTCCGTTCTACAGGGGGCGGGATGAGCAGTTCTTC
CASSPFYRGRDEQFF
>.|TRBV7-2|TRBJ1-2|TRBD1
TGTGCCAGCAGCTTAAACAGGGGGCATGGGGGCTACACCTTC
CASSLNRGHGGYTF
>.|TRBV7-9|TRBJ1-2|.
TGTGCCAGCCCGGCGGCTTACACCTTC
CASPAAYTF
>.|TRBV6-4|TRBJ2-6|.
TGTGCCAGCAGCTCAGGGGCACCGAGCTCTGGGGCCAACGTCCTGACTTTC
CASSSGAPSSGANVLTF
>few|TRBV10-3|TRBJ1-2|.
TGTGCCATCAGTGAGGGCCAGGATGGCTACACCTTC
CAISEGQDGYTF
>.|TRBV11-3|TRBJ2-3|.
TGTGCCAGCAGCTTCGCTAGTGGCGGCAGTACGCAGTATTTT
CASSFASGGSTQYF
>.|TRBV9|TRBJ1-1|.
TGTGCCAGCAGCGTCCAGGGGCAGAACACTGAAGCTTTCTTT
CASSVQGQNTEAFF
>once|TRBV18|TRBJ2-1|.
TGTGCCAGCTCACCTATCCCCGACAATGAGCAGTTCTTC
CASSPIPDNEQFF
>.|TRBV6-5|TRBJ1-2|.
TGTGCCAGCAGTTACGTAGGAGCTAACTATGGCTACACCTTC
CASSYVGANYGYTF
>few|TRBV18|TRBJ1-2|.
TGTGCCAGCTCACAGCTCCAAACGGATGGCTACACCTTC
CASSQLQTDGYTF
>.|TRBV5-1|TRBJ2-5|TRBD1
TGCGCCAGCAGCTTCGGGCCGGACAGGGAGACCCAGTACTTC
CASSFGPDRETQYF
>.|TRBV5-6|TRBJ1-5|TRBD1
TGTGCCAGCAGCTTGGGAGACAGGGCCAATCAGCCCCAGCATTTT
CASSLGDRANQPQHF
>.|TRBV27|TRBJ2-2|.
TGTGCCAGCAGTTTGTCGACCGGGGAGCTGTTTTTT
CASSLSTGELFF
>.|TRBV3-1/TRBV3-2|TRBJ2-3|TRBD2
TGTGCCAGCAGCCAAGGGATAGCGGGGGGGACTAGCACAGATACGCAGTATTTT
CASSQGIAGGTSTDTQYF
>.|TRBV10-3|TRBJ2-7|.
TGTGCCATCAGTGAGTCTACGGTCTCCTACGAGCAGTACTTC
CAISESTVSYEQYF
>.|TRBV12-3/TRBV12-4|TRBJ1-1|.
TGTGCCAGCAGCCCCTATAACACTGAAGCTTTCTTT
CASSPYNTEAFF
>few|TRBV12-3/TRBV12-4|TRBJ1-2|.
TGTGCCAGCAGTCAGATTAACTATGGCTACACCTTC
CASSQINYGYTF
>.|TRBV19|TRBJ1-5|TRBD1
TGTGCCAGTAGATACGACAGGGGCAGCAATCAGCCCCAGCATTTT
CASRYDRGSNQPQHF
>.|TRBV27|TRBJ2-3|TRBD1
TGTGCCAGCAGTACGCGTCGACAGGGTCCGGCACAGACCCTGAGCACAGATACGCAGTATTTT
CASSTRRQGPAQTLSTDTQYF
>.|TRBV11-2|TRBJ2-2|TRBD1
TGTGCCAGCATCCCGTATAAGGGGGCGAAAACCGGGGAGCTGTTTTTT
CASIPYKGAKTGELFF
>few|TRBV18|TRBJ2-7|.
TGTGCCAGCTCACCTCCCCTCAGGGAGCAGTACTTC
CASSPPLREQYF
>once|TRBV24-1|TRBJ1-5|TRBD1
TGTGCCACCAGTGACGGACAGGATAGCAATCAGCCCCAGCATTTT
CATSDGQDSNQPQHF
>few|TRBV7-9|TRBJ2-5|TRBD2
TGTGCCAGCAGCCCGGGACTAGCGGGGGAGTTCCAGTACTTC
CASSPGLAGEFQYF
>.|TRBV9|TRBJ1-5|.
TGTGCCAGCAGCCCCCACGGACAAAGCAATCAGCCCCAGCATTTT
CASSPHGQSNQPQHF
>.|TRBV11-2|TRBJ2-3|TRBD2
TGTGCCAGCAGCTTAGATCGAGGACTAGGAACAGATACGCAGTATTTT
CASSLDRGLGTDTQYF
>.|TRBV18|TRBJ2-7|TRBD1
TGTGCCAGCTCGTCGGGACAGGGCTACGAGCAGTACTTC
CASSSGQGYEQYF
>.|TRBV5-1|TRBJ1-5|.
TGCGCCAGCAGCGCGCAAGGGGGATGGAATCAGCCCCAGCATTTT
CASSAQGGWNQPQHF
>.|TRBV19|TRBJ2-5|.
TGTGCCAGTAGTATAGCAGGAAGGGGCCGGTCGTTATACTTC
CASSIAGRGRSLYF
>.|TRBV2|TRBJ1-1|.
TGTGCCAGCAGTGAAGCGCTTAGGGGATCTTTCTTT
CASSEALRGSFF
>.|TRBV29-1|TRBJ2-3|TRBD2
TGCAGCGCAGCTAAAGGACTAGCATCCGATACGCAGTATTTT
CSAAKGLASDTQYF
>once|TRBV7-8|TRBJ1-1|.
TGTGCCAGCAGCTTAGCGGGGAGCCTGAACACTGAAGCTTTCTTT
CASSLAGSLNTEAFF
>.|TRBV6-6|TRBJ1-2|.
TGTGCCAGCAGTACAGGCTATGGCTACACCTTC
CASSTGYGYTF
>.|TRBV5-6|TRBJ1-6|TRBD1
TGTGCCAGCAGCTCCGACAGGGTCGTTTCACCCCTCCACTTT
CASSSDRVVSPLHF
>.|TRBV29-1|TRBJ2-3|TRBD2
TGCAGCGTGCGGGAGATCACTAGCACAGATACGCAGTATTTT
CSVREITSTDTQYF
>.|TRBV28|TRBJ1-1|TRBD1
TGTGCCAGCATCCGACAGGGTGAAGCTTTCTTT
CASIRQGEAFF
>.|TRBV5-6|TRBJ2-7|.
TGTGCCAGCAGATATAGGGGTTCTTACGAGCAGTACTTC
CASRYRGSYEQYF
>.|TRBV6-5|TRBJ1-5|.
TGTGCCAGCAGGAGGGTTTATAGTCAGCCCCAGCATTTT
CASRRVYSQPQHF
>.|TRBV28|TRBJ2-6|.
TGTGCCAGCAGCCAGCCGCGGACAGCCGCTGGGGCCAACGTCCTGACTTTC
CASSQPRTAAGANVLTF
>.|TRBV18|TRBJ1-3|TRBD1
TGTGCCAGCTCAGAGACGACAGGGGCTGGAAACACCATATATTTT
CASSETTGAGNTIYF
>.|TRBV7-9|TRBJ1-5|.
TGTGCCAGCAGCTTCTCTAGCAATCAGCCCCAGCATTTT
CASSFSSNQPQHF
>.|TRBV7-8|TRBJ2-2|.
TGTGCCAGCAGCTTCTTTGACTCCTCGGTGGGCACCGGGGAGCTGTTTTTT
CASSFFDSSVGTGELFF
>.|TRBV2|TRBJ1-2|TRBD1
TGTGCCAGGGAACAGGGGGCAAATGGCTACACCTTC
CAREQGANGYTF
>.|TRBV6-6|TRBJ1-1|TRBD1
TGTGCCAGCAGTCCCCGGACAGGGGGCTACGTTGGCACTGAAGCTTTCTTT
CASSPRTGGYVGTEAFF
>.|TRBV29-1|TRBJ2-1|TRBD2
TGCAGCGGGAACCCGGGACTAGCGGGGGGACTGAGCTCCTACAATGAGCAGTTCTTC
CSGNPGLAGGLSSYNEQFF
>.|TRBV5-4|TRBJ2-2|TRBD1
TGTGCCAGCAGCCCGAGACAGGGGGTAACCGGGGAGCTGTTTTTT
CASSPRQGVTGELFF